What follows describes a single TCR beta chain. The V gene's germline CDR1 is SQVTM and CDR2 ANQGSEA. This CDR3 has 15 residues. The ends lost 4 bases at V and 2 bases at J; junction bases unmatched: 8. Assay: immunoSEQ multiplex PCR; the TCRdb copy retains only in-frame clones and omits some. The data hold roughly 370,000 clones, with 90% observed a single time. The entry originates in a study of control samples from healthy donors and cancer patients. The chain combines TRBV29-1 with TRBJ1-3; TRBD1 matches 7 bases. The sequence was obtained from a middle-aged man with head and neck cancer. Sequences were obtained from PBMCs. In DNA, the CDR3 is TGCAGCGTTGTTATTGAGGGGGCCACTGGAAACACCATATATTTT. This translates into CSVVIEGATGNTIYF.